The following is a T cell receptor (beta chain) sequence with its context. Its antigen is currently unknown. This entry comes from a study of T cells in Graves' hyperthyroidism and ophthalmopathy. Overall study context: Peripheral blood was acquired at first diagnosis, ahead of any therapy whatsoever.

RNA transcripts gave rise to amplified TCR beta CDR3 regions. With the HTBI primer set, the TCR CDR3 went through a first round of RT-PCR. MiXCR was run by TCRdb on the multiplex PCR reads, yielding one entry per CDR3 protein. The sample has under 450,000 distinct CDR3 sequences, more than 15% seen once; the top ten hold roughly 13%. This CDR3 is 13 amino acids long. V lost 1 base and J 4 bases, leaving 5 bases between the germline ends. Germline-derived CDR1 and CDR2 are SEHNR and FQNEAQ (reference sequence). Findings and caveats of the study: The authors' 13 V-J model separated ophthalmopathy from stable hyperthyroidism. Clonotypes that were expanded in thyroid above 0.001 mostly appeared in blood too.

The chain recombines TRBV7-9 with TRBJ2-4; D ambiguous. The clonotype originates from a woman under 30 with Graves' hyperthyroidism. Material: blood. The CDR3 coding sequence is TGTGCCAGCAGCTTAGTCGGTAAAAACATTCAGTACTTC. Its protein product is CASSLVGKNIQYF.